Below, 16 T cell receptor beta chains from the same sample are listed, as sequenced in a study of control samples from healthy donors and cancer patients (dated by TCRdb to about 2020). The library was built by means of the immunoSEQ multiplex PCR assay. The source is immuneACCESS, and TCRdb retained only in-frame sequences with V and J called. Part of the clones is not carried over; for the studies checked, unresolved V genes explain less than half of this, and the remainder is unexplained. The sample table shows over 120,000 clones, and roughly 94% are seen once. Approximately 15% of the sample goes to the ten largest clones. Input material: PBMCs. These TCRs come from a man in his sixties with colorectal cancer.

V and J are TRBV18 and TRBJ2-2; 9 bases are shared with TRBD1. Germline CDR1 KGHSH, CDR2 LQKENI. After removal of 6 bases from V and 4 bases from J, the junction contained 6 bases not matched to a gene. There are 15 residues in the CDR3. The DNA of the CDR3 is TGTGCCAGCTCCCCGGGACAGGGAAGCACCGGGGAGCTGTTTTTT. Amino acid sequence: CASSPGQGSTGELFF.

The chain couples TRBV5-1 to TRBJ2-1, with TRBD1 identical over 8 bases. The V segment lost 1 base and the J segment 8 bases; nucleotides outside the gene matches: 8. CDR1 is SGHRS and CDR2 is YFSETQ in the germline V gene. The length of the CDR3 is 15 residues. This CDR3 is CASSLTRTGLDEQFF. CDR3 bases: TGCGCCAGCAGCTTGACGAGGACAGGGTTGGATGAGCAGTTCTTC.

As to this clone: This same CDR3 is encoded by further DNA sequences in the sample. V gene TRBV6-2 or TRBV6-3 combines with J gene TRBJ2-5, with TRBD2 as a possible D gene (6 bases). The ends were cut back, 0 bases at V and 2 bases at J, with 7 bases in the middle. Germline V gene sequence: CDR1 MNHEY, CDR2 SVGEGT. The CDR3 length is 14 residues. CDR3 amino acids: CASSYSGGQETQYF. The CDR3, as DNA: TGTGCCAGCAGTTACTCCGGAGGGCAAGAGACCCAGTACTTC.

The chain carries TRBV27 and TRBJ1-3, with D unresolved. CDR3 length equals 13 residues. V was trimmed by 3 bases and J by 0 bases, leaving 3 bases between them. Germline CDR1 reads MNHEY; CDR2 reads SMNVEV (reference sequence). In nucleotides, the CDR3 is TGTGCCAGCAGTTTCAGCTCTGGAAACACCATATATTTT. Translating it yields CASSFSSGNTIYF.

The J gene is TRBJ2-7, the V gene TRBV6-6; D may be TRBD1 (5 bases). Germline V gene lookup returns CDR1 MNHNY and CDR2 SVGAGI (reference sequence). CDR3 size: 15 residues. The ends were cut back, 0 bases at V and 2 bases at J, with 11 bases in the middle. The CDR3 coding sequence is TGTGCCAGCAGTTACTCTGAGCCAGGGACCTACGAGCAGTACTTC. It codes for CASSYSEPGTYEQYF.

The chain is built from TRBV6-5 and TRBJ2-3, with TRBD2 as a possible D gene (5 bases). Trimming pared 7 bases from V and 4 bases from J, leaving 15 bases between. This CDR3 comprises 14 residues. CDR1 and CDR2 (germline): MNHEY, SVGAGI. DNA for the CDR3: TGTGCCAGCAAAACTAGGACCAGTGCAGATACGCAGTATTTT. Translation gives CASKTRTSADTQYF.

The V and J genes are TRBV5-8 and TRBJ2-5; the D gene is possibly TRBD2 (5 bases). This CDR3 has 16 amino acids. V was pared by 7 bases and J by 0 bases, with 19 bases between. CDR1 and CDR2 from the germline V gene are SGHTS and YDEGEE. The CDR3 sequence is CASDFREAGNQETQYF. CDR3 DNA: TGTGCCAGCGATTTCCGGGAAGCAGGAAACCAAGAGACCCAGTACTTC.

The J gene is TRBJ1-1, the V gene TRBV25-1; 9 bases align to TRBD1. In germline, CDR1 is MGHDK, CDR2 SYGVNS. This CDR3 spans 16 amino acids. Trimming removed 1 base from V and 1 base from J; junction bases left unmatched: 4. CDR3 protein: CASSEWEQGANTEAFF. CDR3 nucleotide sequence: TGTGCCAGCAGTGAATGGGAACAGGGGGCGAACACTGAAGCTTTCTTT.

The DNA of the CDR3 is TGCAGCGCTAACTCAGGGATCTTCGACTATGGCTACACCTTC. This gives the protein CSANSGIFDYGYTF. The chain links TRBV29-1 to TRBJ1-2; a possible D gene is TRBD1 (5 bases). The length of the CDR3 is 14 residues. V lost 7 bases to trimming and J lost 3 bases, with 18 bases between them. CDR1 and CDR2 (germline): SQVTM, ANQGSEA.

This chain links TRBV21-1 with TRBJ1-5; TRBD1, the table's D call, was not compared with the DNA. TRBV21-1 is a pseudogene. The CDR3 length is 15 residues. CDR3 protein: CASSKRAGPNQPQHF. CDR3 nucleotides: TGTGCCAGCAGCAAACGGGCAGGGCCCAATCAGCCCCAGCATTTT.

The chain links TRBV12-3 or TRBV12-4 to TRBJ1-2; D possibly corresponds to TRBD1 (6 bases). V dropped 9 bases and J dropped 4 bases, with 15 bases sitting between them. The CDR3 loop spans 13 amino acids. CDR3 sequence: CASRQRDIYGYTF. CDR3 nucleotide sequence: TGTGCCAGTAGGCAAAGGGACATCTATGGCTACACCTTC.

The rearrangement joins TRBV11-2 to TRBJ1-2; D possibly corresponds to TRBD1 (6 bases). V was shortened by 0 bases and J by 7 bases, with 9 bases between the two germline ends. The germline V gene has CDR1 SGHAT and CDR2 FQNNGV. This CDR3 has 13 residues. The DNA for the CDR3 is TGTGCCAGCAGCTTAGATCAAGGGGGTGGCTACACCTTC. The encoded protein is CASSLDQGGGYTF.

The chain couples TRBV27 to TRBJ2-5; D may match TRBD1 or TRBD2 (5 bases each). V dropped 2 bases and J dropped 10 bases, with 17 bases sitting between them. CDR3 length: 14 amino acids. CDR1 and CDR2 from the germline V gene are MNHEY and SMNVEV (reference sequence). CDR3 sequence reads: CASSLVGLPGDQYF. The CDR3 DNA follows: TGTGCCAGCAGTTTAGTGGGGCTACCCGGGGACCAGTACTTC.

The chain has TRBV10-2 and TRBJ1-6; D ambiguous. With 2 bases removed from V and 14 bases from J, the gap between germline ends came to 7 bases. Germline CDR1 is WSHSY and CDR2 is SAAADI. The CDR3 sequence is 11 residues long. The CDR3 protein is CASSEGETLHF. CDR3 DNA sequence: TGCGCCAGCAGTGAGGGTGAGACCCTCCACTTT.

The chain joins TRBV18 to TRBJ1-2; weak D call: TRBD1 (6 bases). This CDR3 region has 13 residues. Germline V CDR1 and CDR2: KGHSH, LQKENI. Trimming cost V 3 bases and J 7 bases, with 12 bases left between them. As DNA, the CDR3 is TGTGCCAGCTCACCCCCGACAGGCGGTGGCTACACCTTC. It codes for CASSPPTGGGYTF.

The V gene is TRBV30, the J gene TRBJ1-2; D possibly corresponds to TRBD1 (6 bases). Germline V gene lookup returns CDR1 GTSNPN and CDR2 SVGIG (reference sequence). CDR3 length: 13 amino acids. Trimming left V 0 bases short and J 7 bases short, with 12 bases between. CDR3 nucleotides: TGTGCCTGGAGTGTACAGGGTTTCGGTGGCTACACCTTC. Translated: CAWSVQGFGGYTF.